One sample yielded the 14 T cell receptor beta chains listed below, sequenced in a study of T cell repertoires in cytomegalovirus infection (dated by TCRdb to between 2018 and 2021). What this sample's treatment or condition label stands for: in vitro stimulation with specific CMV peptide epitopes to enrich CMV-specific T cells. TCRdb names Illumina HiSeq 1500 as the instrument used. TCRdb itself trimmed the public reads at Q25 with fastp, ran MiXCR and retained productive beta chains. Records with the same CDR3 protein are collapsed into one entry carrying the most frequent genes and DNA. In this sample the table shows 550,000 to 850,000 distinct CDR3 sequences, 30% to 35% of which occur a single time. The top ten clones comprise about 20% of the sample. The antigens these receptors bind are not known. This specimen consisted of cultured PBMCs, obtained from culture after CMV antigen stimulation. The receptors here all came from a human donor in good health (CMV status not recorded). Some clones in this sample may be carry-over from other donors' samples.

This clonotype was seen a handful of times. This chain connects TRBV7-8 to TRBJ2-3; D remains ambiguous. This CDR3 has 17 residues. Germline CDR1 SGHVS, CDR2 FQNEAQ. Trimming took 2 bases from V and 0 from J, leaving 15 bases between them. The CDR3 nucleotides are TGTGCCAGCAGCTTAACCCCTTTCGGGCCTAGCACAGATACGCAGTATTTT. The encoded protein is CASSLTPFGPSTDTQYF.

This sequence joins TRBV19 and TRBJ1-4, with 10 nucleotides matching TRBD1. The CDR3 loop spans 15 amino acids. After removal of 3 bases from V and 7 bases from J, the junction contained 5 bases not matched to a gene. Germline CDR1 and CDR2: LNHDA and SQIVND (reference sequence). This CDR3 reads CASSIGGQGTEKLFF. Written as DNA, the CDR3 is TGTGCCAGTAGTATTGGGGGACAGGGGACTGAAAAACTGTTTTTT.

This clonotype was counted a few times. The genes are TRBV7-2 and TRBJ2-3; D is ambiguous. Germline CDR1 SGHTA, CDR2 FQGNSA. The V and J ends lost 1 base and 7 bases respectively, with 6 bases between them. The length of the CDR3 is 12 residues. CDR3 nucleotides: TGTGCCAGCAGCTTAGGCCCATATACGCAGTATTTT. It codes for CASSLGPYTQYF.

This clonotype came up many times. The chain uses TRBV7-2 and TRBJ2-5, with D unresolved. The CDR3 sequence is 14 residues long. V was cut by 3 bases and J by 4 bases, with 12 bases left in between. Germline-derived CDR1 and CDR2 are SGHTA and FQGNSA. CDR3 sequence reads: CASSFTVQVETQYF. In DNA form, the CDR3 reads TGTGCCAGCAGCTTCACAGTCCAAGTAGAGACCCAGTACTTC.

The gene calls are TRBV7-1 and TRBJ2-7; 7 bases align to TRBD2. TRBV7-1 is known as an ORF, though its function is uncertain. V trimming: 6 bases; J trimming: 3 bases; junction bases outside the gene matches: 8. This CDR3 comprises 14 residues. The CDR3 is CASRTGGENYEQYF. The CDR3 DNA is TGTGCCAGCAGGACGGGAGGAGAAAACTACGAGCAGTACTTC.

Ten or more counts support this clonotype. The chain joins TRBV12-3 or TRBV12-4 to TRBJ1-1, with unresolved D. The V gene lost 5 bases and the J gene lost 5 bases, with 6 bases spanning the gap. The CDR3 is made up of 11 amino acids. CDR3 DNA: TGTGCCAGCAGTCGTGGGACTGAAGCTTTCTTT. This encodes CASSRGTEAFF.

CDR3 bases: TGTGCCAGCAGCACCCTGTCTGCGGGGGGCGAGCAGTACTTC. This translates into CASSTLSAGGEQYF. V gene TRBV12-3 or TRBV12-4 combines with J gene TRBJ2-7; TRBD2 aligns across 8 bases. J gave up 6 bases and V 6 bases, and 10 bases lay outside the gene matches. There are 14 residues in the CDR3.

The V call is TRBV20-1, the J call TRBJ1-2; no clear D. With 5 bases removed from V and 1 base from J, the gap between germline ends came to 8 bases. This CDR3 has 12 residues. Germline CDR1 and CDR2: DFQATT and SNEGSKA (reference sequence). CDR3 DNA: TGCAGTGCTCGGGGAGTTAACTATGGCTACACCTTC. Translated, it gives CSARGVNYGYTF.

In its sample, this clonotype was seen many times. The V gene is TRBV7-2, the J gene TRBJ1-1; perhaps TRBD1 as D (5 bases). Germline values: CDR1 SGHTA, CDR2 FQGNSA. V lost 2 bases and J 5 bases, leaving 12 bases between the germline ends. The CDR3 contains 14 residues. In DNA form, the CDR3 reads TGTGCCAGCAGCTTACTGGGGCTTAGAACTGAAGCTTTCTTT. It translates to CASSLLGLRTEAFF.

V gene TRBV4-1 combines with J gene TRBJ2-3; 8 nucleotides match TRBD2. With V trimmed by 1 base and J by 5 bases, 5 bases remained unmatched. The CDR3 sequence is 15 residues long. Germline CDR1 and CDR2: MGHRA and YSYEKL. The CDR3 here is CASSQVGLAVDTQYF. Written as DNA, the CDR3 is TGCGCCAGCAGCCAAGTTGGACTAGCAGTAGATACGCAGTATTTT.

The V gene is TRBV4-1, the J gene TRBJ1-5; D call uncertain. The CDR3 runs 15 residues. CDR1 MGHRA and CDR2 YSYEKL come from the germline V gene. V was cut by 3 bases and J by 3 bases, with 12 bases left in between. This CDR3 is CASSQGNFPNQPQHF. The CDR3 DNA follows: TGCGCCAGCAGCCAGGGGAACTTCCCCAATCAGCCCCAGCATTTT.

This chain joins TRBV7-2 and TRBJ2-1, with 9 bases matching TRBD2. The CDR3 is 14 amino acids. CDR1 is SGHTA and CDR2 is FQGNSA in the germline V gene. J was trimmed by 6 bases and V by 5 bases; bases with no gene match: 5. The DNA for the CDR3 is TGTGCCAGCAGCCGAAGACTAGCGGCCAATGAGCAGTTCTTC. The encoded protein is CASSRRLAANEQFF. Variable domain in full (rest from reference TRBV7-2 and TRBJ2-1): GAGVSQSPSNKVTEKGKDVELRCDPISGHTALYWYRQSLGQGLEFLIYFQGNSAPDKSGLPSDRFSAERTGGSVSTLTIQRTQQEDSAVYLCASSRRLAANEQFFGPGTRLTVL.

The chain couples TRBV6-5 to TRBJ2-3, with no clear D. The CDR3 length is 13 residues. V lost 0 bases, J lost 2 bases, and 3 bases lay in between. The germline V gene encodes CDR1 MNHEY and CDR2 SVGAGI. The CDR3 sequence is CASSYSPTDTQYF. In nucleotides, the CDR3 is TGTGCCAGCAGTTACTCTCCCACAGATACGCAGTATTTT.

The V gene is TRBV11-3, the J gene TRBJ2-5; no reliable D call. This CDR3 is 14 amino acids long. Germline loops: CDR1 SGHNT, CDR2 YENEEA. V was pared by 1 base and J by 5 bases, with 11 bases between. The CDR3 protein is CASSLGPLGETQYF. In DNA, the CDR3 is TGTGCCAGCAGCTTAGGGCCCCTAGGGGAGACCCAGTACTTC.